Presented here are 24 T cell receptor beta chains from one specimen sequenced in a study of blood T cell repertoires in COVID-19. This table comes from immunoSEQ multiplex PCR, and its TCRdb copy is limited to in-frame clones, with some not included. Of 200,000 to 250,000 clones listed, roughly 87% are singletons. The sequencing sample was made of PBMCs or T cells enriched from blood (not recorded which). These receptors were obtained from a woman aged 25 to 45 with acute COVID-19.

CDR3 nucleotide sequence: TGCGCCAGCAATAGCGGGGGGCGGAGCACAGATACGCAGTATTTT. Amino acid sequence: CASNSGGRSTDTQYF. This chain links TRBV5-1 with TRBJ2-3, with 10 bases fitting TRBD2. Germline CDR1 is SGHRS and CDR2 is YFSETQ. J gave up 0 bases and V 6 bases, and 4 bases lay outside the gene matches. The CDR3 contains 15 residues.

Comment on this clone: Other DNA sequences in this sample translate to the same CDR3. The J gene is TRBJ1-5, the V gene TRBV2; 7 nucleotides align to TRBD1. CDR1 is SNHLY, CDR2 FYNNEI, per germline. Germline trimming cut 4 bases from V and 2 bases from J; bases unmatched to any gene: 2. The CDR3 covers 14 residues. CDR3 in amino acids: CASSVGQGNQPQHF. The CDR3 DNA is TGTGCCAGCAGTGTTGGACAGGGCAATCAGCCCCAGCATTTT.

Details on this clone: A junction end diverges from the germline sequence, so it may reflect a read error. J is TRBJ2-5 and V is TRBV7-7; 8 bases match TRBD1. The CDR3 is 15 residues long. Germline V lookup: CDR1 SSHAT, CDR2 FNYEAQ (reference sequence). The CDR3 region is CASSYRTGQQETQYF. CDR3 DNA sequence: TGTGCTAGCAGCTATAGGACAGGGCAGCAAGAGACCCAGTACTTC.

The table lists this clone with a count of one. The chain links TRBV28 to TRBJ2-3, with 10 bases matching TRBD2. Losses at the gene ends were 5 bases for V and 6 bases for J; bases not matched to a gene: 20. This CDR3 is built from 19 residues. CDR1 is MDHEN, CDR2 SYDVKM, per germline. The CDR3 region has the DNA TGTGCCAGCAGTCTCAACCCGGGGGGAGGACTAGCGGAGATGGATACGCAGTATTTT. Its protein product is CASSLNPGGGLAEMDTQYF.

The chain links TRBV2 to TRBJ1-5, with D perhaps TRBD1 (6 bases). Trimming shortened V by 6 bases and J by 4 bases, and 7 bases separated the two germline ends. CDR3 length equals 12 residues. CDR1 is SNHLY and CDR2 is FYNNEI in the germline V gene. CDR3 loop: CASRDSNQPQHF. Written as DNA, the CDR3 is TGTGCCAGCAGGGACAGTAATCAGCCCCAGCATTTT.

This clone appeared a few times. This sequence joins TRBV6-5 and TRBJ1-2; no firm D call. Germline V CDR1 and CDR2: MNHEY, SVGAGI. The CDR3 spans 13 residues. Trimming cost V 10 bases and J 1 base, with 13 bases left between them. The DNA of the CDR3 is TGTGCCACAGACCTCCAGGATAACTATGGCTACACCTTC. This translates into CATDLQDNYGYTF.

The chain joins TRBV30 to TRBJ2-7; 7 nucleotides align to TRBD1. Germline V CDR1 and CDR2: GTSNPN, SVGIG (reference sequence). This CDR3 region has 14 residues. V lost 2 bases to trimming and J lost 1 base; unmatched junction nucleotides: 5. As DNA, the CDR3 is TGTGCCTGGAGTTTGGGACAGTCGTCCTACGAGCAGTACTTC. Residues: CAWSLGQSSYEQYF.

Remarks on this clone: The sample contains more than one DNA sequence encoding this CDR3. In DNA, the CDR3 is TGTGCCAGCCGGGACAGGGCCGGTCAGCCCCAGCATTTT. This encodes CASRDRAGQPQHF. This chain uses TRBV6-5 with TRBJ1-5; 9 nucleotides match TRBD1. Trimming at V came to 8 bases and at J to 6 bases, leaving 5 bases not matched to a gene. The CDR3 is 13 amino acids. Germline CDR1 reads MNHEY; CDR2 reads SVGAGI.

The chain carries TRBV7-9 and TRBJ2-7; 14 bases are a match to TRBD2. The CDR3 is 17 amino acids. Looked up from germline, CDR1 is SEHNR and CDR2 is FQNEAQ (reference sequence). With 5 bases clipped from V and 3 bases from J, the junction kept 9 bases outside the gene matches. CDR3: CASSGTGTSGSFYEQYF. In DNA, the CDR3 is TGTGCCAGCAGCGGGACGGGGACTAGCGGGAGTTTCTACGAGCAGTACTTC.

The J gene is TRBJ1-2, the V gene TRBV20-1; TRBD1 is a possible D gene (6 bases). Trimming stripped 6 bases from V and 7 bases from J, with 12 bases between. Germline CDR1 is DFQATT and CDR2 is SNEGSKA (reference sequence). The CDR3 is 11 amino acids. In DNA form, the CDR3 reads TGCAGTGCCGCGCAGGGGTCTGGCTACACCTTC. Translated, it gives CSAAQGSGYTF.

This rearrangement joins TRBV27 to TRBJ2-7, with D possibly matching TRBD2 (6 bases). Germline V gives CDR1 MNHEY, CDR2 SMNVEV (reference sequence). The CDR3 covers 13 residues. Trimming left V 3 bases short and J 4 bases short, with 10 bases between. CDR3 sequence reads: CASSLGGPYEQYF. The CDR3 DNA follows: TGTGCCAGCAGTTTGGGGGGACCTTACGAGCAGTACTTC.

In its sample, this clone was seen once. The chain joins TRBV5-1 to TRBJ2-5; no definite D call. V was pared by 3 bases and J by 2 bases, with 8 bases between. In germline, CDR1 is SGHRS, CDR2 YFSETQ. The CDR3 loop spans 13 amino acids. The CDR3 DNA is TGCGCCAGCAGCTCCCAGACTCAAGAGACCCAGTACTTC. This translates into CASSSQTQETQYF.

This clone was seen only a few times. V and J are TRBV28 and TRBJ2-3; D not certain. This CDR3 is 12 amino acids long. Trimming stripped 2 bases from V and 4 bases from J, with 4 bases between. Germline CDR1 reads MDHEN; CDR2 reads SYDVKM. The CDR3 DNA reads TGTGCCAGCAGTTTACGTCCAGATACGCAGTATTTT. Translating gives CASSLRPDTQYF.

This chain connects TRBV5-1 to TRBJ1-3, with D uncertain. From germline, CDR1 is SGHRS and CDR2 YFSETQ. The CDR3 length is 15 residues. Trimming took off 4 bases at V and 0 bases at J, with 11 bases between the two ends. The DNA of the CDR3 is TGCGCCAGCAGCCCGAACGGTGACTCTGGAAACACCATATATTTT. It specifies CASSPNGDSGNTIYF.

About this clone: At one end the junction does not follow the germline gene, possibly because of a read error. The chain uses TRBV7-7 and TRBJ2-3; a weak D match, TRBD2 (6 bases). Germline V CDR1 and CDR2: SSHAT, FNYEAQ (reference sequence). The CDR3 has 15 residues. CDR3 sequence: CASSPDYGGSDTQYF. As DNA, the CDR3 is TGTGCTAGCAGTCCAGACTATGGGGGGTCAGATACGCAGTATTTT.

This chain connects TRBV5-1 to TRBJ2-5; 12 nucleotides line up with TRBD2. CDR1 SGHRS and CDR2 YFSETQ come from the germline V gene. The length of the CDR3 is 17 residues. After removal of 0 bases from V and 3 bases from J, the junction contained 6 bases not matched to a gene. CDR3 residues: CASSLGPRLAGEETQYF. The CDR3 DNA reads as TGCGCCAGCAGCTTGGGGCCGAGACTAGCGGGGGAAGAGACCCAGTACTTC.

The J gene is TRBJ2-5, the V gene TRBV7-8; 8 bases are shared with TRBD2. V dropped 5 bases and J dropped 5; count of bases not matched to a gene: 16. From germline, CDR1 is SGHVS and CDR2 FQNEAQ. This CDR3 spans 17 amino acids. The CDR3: CASSRNPRGGLTETQYF. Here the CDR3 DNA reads TGTGCCAGCAGCCGAAACCCTCGGGGGGGACTGACGGAGACCCAGTACTTC.

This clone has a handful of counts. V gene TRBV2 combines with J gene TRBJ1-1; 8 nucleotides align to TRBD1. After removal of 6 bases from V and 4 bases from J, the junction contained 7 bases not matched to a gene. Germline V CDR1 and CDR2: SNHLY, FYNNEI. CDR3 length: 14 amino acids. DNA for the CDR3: TGTGCCAGCAGGGACAGGGTAGGTGCCACTGAAGCTTTCTTT. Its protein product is CASRDRVGATEAFF.

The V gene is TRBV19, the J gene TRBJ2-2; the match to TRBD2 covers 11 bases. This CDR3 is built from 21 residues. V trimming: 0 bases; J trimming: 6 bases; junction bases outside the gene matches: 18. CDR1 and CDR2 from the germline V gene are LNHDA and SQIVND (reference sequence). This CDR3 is CASSIDGPGVAGGQSAGELFF. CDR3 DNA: TGTGCCAGTAGTATAGACGGCCCGGGGGTAGCGGGAGGGCAATCTGCCGGGGAGCTGTTTTTT.

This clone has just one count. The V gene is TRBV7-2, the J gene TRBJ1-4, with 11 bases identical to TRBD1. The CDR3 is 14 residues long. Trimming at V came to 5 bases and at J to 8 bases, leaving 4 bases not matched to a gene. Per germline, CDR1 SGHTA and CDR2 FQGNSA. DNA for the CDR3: TGTGCCAGCAGCGGGGGACAGGGGGGCGAAAAACTGTTTTTT. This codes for CASSGGQGGEKLFF.

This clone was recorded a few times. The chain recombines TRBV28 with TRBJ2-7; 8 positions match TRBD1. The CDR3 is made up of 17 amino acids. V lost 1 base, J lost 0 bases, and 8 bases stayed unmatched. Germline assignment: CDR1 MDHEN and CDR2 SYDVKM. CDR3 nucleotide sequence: TGTGCCAGCAGTTTATTTCACGGGACAGGCGACTCCTACGAGCAGTACTTC. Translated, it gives CASSLFHGTGDSYEQYF.

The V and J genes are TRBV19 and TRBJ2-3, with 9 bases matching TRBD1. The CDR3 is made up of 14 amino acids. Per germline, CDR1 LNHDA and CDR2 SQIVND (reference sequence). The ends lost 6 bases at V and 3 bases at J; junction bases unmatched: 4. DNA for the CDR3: TGTGCCAGTAGAAGACAGGGGGTGACAGATACGCAGTATTTT. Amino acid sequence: CASRRQGVTDTQYF.

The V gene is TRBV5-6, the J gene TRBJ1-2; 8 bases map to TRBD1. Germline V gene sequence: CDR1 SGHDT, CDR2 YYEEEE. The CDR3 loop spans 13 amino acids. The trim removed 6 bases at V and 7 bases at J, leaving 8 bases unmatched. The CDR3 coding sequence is TGTGCCAGCAACTTCGACGACAGGGGTGGCTACACCTTC. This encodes CASNFDDRGGYTF.

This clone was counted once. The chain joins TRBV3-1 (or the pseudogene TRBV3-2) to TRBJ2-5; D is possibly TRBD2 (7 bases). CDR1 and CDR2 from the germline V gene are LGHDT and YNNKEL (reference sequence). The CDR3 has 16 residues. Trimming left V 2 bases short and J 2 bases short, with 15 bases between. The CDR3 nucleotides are TGTGCCAGCAGCCAATGGCGCGGGGGCGCACAAGAGACCCAGTACTTC. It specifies CASSQWRGGAQETQYF.